This TCR beta chain was identified in a study of T cells in Graves' hyperthyroidism and ophthalmopathy. Notes on the study in general: Among thyroid clonotypes expanded above 0.001, most also appeared in blood.

TCR beta CDR3 regions were amplified from RNA. First-round RT-PCR with HTBI primers amplified the TCR CDR3 region. Via MiXCR, TCRdb re-called the multiplex PCR reads, giving one row per CDR3 protein. The sample lists approximately 510,000 distinct CDR3 sequences; approximately 48% were seen once. This clonotype came up many times. Antigen: not known. The CDR3 totals 14 residues. Germline CDR1 SGHRS, CDR2 YFSETQ. V was pared by 2 bases and J by 5 bases, with 5 bases of the junction left unmatched. Sample: peripheral blood or thyroid tissue (not recorded which). This clonotype originated in an adult woman with Graves' disease, either hyperthyroidism or ophthalmopathy (not recorded which). The chain has TRBV5-1 and TRBJ2-5, with TRBD1 matching 8 bases. The CDR3: CASSFSGTGETQYF. DNA of the CDR3: TGCGCCAGCAGCTTTTCCGGGACAGGCGAGACCCAGTACTTC.